Below, 25 T cell receptor beta chains from the same sample are listed, as sequenced in a study of blood T cells in healthy people across ages. A sample-barcoded 5' primer and a J-beta primer mix were used in a second PCR of about 7 to 12 cycles. From the 5' RACE reads, TCRdb called clonotypes with MiXCR, one entry per CDR3 protein. Among approximately 800,000 distinct CDR3 sequences listed, around 25% were seen once. These records were also assigned to another study, of T cells of mothers and their children.

The sample consisted of blood. These receptors all come from a boy between 10 and 17 years old in good health.

V gene TRBV28 combines with J gene TRBJ1-2; the D gene is possibly TRBD1 (5 bases). CDR1 is MDHEN and CDR2 is SYDVKM in the germline V gene. Between the trimmed V and J ends, which lost 6 bases and 4 bases, there was a span of 15 bases. The CDR3 runs to 14 residues. The CDR3: CASRFGGRGYGYTF. The CDR3 bases are TGTGCCAGCAGATTCGGGGGAAGAGGCTATGGCTACACCTTC.

The chain links TRBV19 to TRBJ1-5; D unclear. This CDR3 has 12 residues. The V gene's germline CDR1 is LNHDA and CDR2 SQIVND (reference sequence). Trimming took 3 bases from V and 6 from J, leaving 6 bases between them. The CDR3 is CASSMGGQPQHF. CDR3 nucleotide sequence: TGTGCCAGTAGTATGGGAGGTCAGCCCCAGCATTTT.

The table lists this clonotype with a count of one. This chain connects TRBV3-1 to TRBJ2-2; the D gene is possibly TRBD2 (6 bases). The CDR3 sequence is 16 residues long. Deletions cut 0 bases from V and 3 bases from J, with 11 bases between. CDR1 and CDR2 from the germline V gene are LGHDT and YNNKEL (reference sequence). In DNA form, the CDR3 reads TGTGCCAGCAGCCAAGAGAGAGGGGACTACACCGGGGAGCTGTTTTTT. This codes for CASSQERGDYTGELFF. Using reference TRBV3-1 and TRBJ2-2 for the parts outside the CDR3, the full variable domain is DTAVSQTPKYLVTQMGNDKSIKCEQNLGHDTMYWYKQDSKKFLKIMFSYNNKELIINETVPNRFSPKSPDKAHLNLHINSLELGDSAVYFCASSQERGDYTGELFFGEGSRLTVL.

In its sample, this clonotype was seen a few times. The CDR3 DNA sequence: TGCGCCAGCAGTCGTGACAGGGGAGCCCCAGATACGCAGTATTTT. It is translated as CASSRDRGAPDTQYF. The V call is TRBV5-1, the J call TRBJ2-3; 8 nucleotides align to TRBD1. V lost 5 bases, J lost 4 bases, and 9 bases stayed unmatched. Per the germline V gene, CDR1 is SGHRS and CDR2 is YFSETQ. CDR3 size: 15 residues.

This clonotype was observed a handful of times. The genes are TRBV7-6 and TRBJ2-5; no definite D call. The CDR3 sequence is 13 residues long. V dropped 1 base and J dropped 5 bases, with 8 bases sitting between them. The V gene's germline CDR1 is SGHVS and CDR2 FNYEAQ. The CDR3 protein is CASSLVTEETQYF. The CDR3 DNA follows: TGTGCCAGCAGCTTAGTGACCGAGGAGACCCAGTACTTC.

V is TRBV2 and J is TRBJ2-1, with D perhaps given as TRBD1 or TRBD2 (5 bases each). Per germline, CDR1 SNHLY and CDR2 FYNNEI. Deletions cut 4 bases from V and 7 bases from J, with 14 bases between. The CDR3 is made up of 14 amino acids. CDR3 loop: CASSGAVAGNEQFF. In nucleotides, the CDR3 is TGTGCCAGCAGTGGAGCGGTGGCAGGGAATGAGCAGTTCTTC.

CDR3 protein: CASSFDRANEQYF. In DNA form, the CDR3 reads TGTGCCAGCAGCTTTGACAGGGCTAACGAGCAGTACTTC. V is TRBV7-9 and J is TRBJ2-7; TRBD1 aligns across 7 bases. CDR1 is SEHNR and CDR2 is FQNEAQ in the germline V gene (reference sequence). The CDR3 is 13 residues long. V was clipped by 3 bases and J by 5 bases; unmatched bases: 4. The whole variable domain, filled in from reference TRBV7-9 and TRBJ2-7, reads DTGVSQNPRHKITKRGQNVTFRCDPISEHNRLYWYRQTLGQGPEFLTYFQNEAQLEKSRLLSDRFSAERPKGSFSTLEIQRTEQGDSAMYLCASSFDRANEQYFGPGTRLTVT.

This clonotype has more than one count but fewer than ten. The rearrangement joins TRBV7-2 to TRBJ2-5; 10 positions match TRBD1. The CDR3 loop spans 16 amino acids. Trimming at V came to 0 bases and at J to 6 bases, leaving 7 bases not matched to a gene. The V gene's germline CDR1 is SGHTA and CDR2 FQGNSA. The CDR3 DNA is TGTGCCAGCAGCTTAGCGAAGACAGGGGGCCTCCAGACCCAGTACTTC. Protein sequence: CASSLAKTGGLQTQYF.

In nucleotides, the CDR3 is TGCAGCGTGGGACGGATGGGCGTGAATGAGCAGTTCTTC. This translates into CSVGRMGVNEQFF. This sequence joins TRBV29-1 and TRBJ2-1; D could derive from TRBD1 or TRBD2 (5 bases each). Germline CDR1 is SQVTM and CDR2 is ANQGSEA. The CDR3 sequence is 13 residues long. The V gene lost 6 bases and the J gene lost 7 bases, with 16 bases spanning the gap.

The chain links TRBV20-1 to TRBJ1-1; maybe TRBD1 (6 bases). The V gene's germline CDR1 is DFQATT and CDR2 SNEGSKA (reference sequence). Trimming cost V 3 bases and J 1 base, with 12 bases left between them. This CDR3 has 14 residues. As DNA, the CDR3 is TGCAGTGCTAGCCGGACAGTATCGAACACTGAAGCTTTCTTT. Protein product: CSASRTVSNTEAFF.

This clonotype was seen a handful of times. V and J are TRBV15 and TRBJ2-1; unclear D gene. The DNA end is a closer match to TRBJ2-5, so the J assignment may be wrong. Germline assignment: CDR1 LNHNV and CDR2 YYDKDF (reference sequence). CDR3 length: 19 residues. The CDR3 region is CATSRDPWSVGENQETQYF. In nucleotides, the CDR3 is TGTGCCACCAGCAGAGATCCGTGGTCGGTTGGGGAAAACCAAGAGACCCAGTACTTC.

This clonotype was detected only a few times. This sequence joins TRBV29-1 and TRBJ2-3; tentatively, D is TRBD1 or TRBD2 (5 bases each). This CDR3 has 13 amino acids. Germline assignment: CDR1 SQVTM and CDR2 ANQGSEA. Trimming shortened V by 7 bases and J by 2 bases, and 13 bases separated the two germline ends. Here the CDR3 reads CSAEGLNTDTQYF. The CDR3 DNA reads as TGCAGCGCAGAGGGGTTAAACACAGATACGCAGTATTTT.

This clonotype was counted a few times. The chain combines TRBV20-1 with TRBJ1-5; 7 nucleotides line up with TRBD1. The length of the CDR3 is 14 residues. With V trimmed by 5 bases and J by 4 bases, 8 bases remained unmatched. The V gene's germline CDR1 is DFQATT and CDR2 SNEGSKA (reference sequence). CDR3 bases: TGCAGTGCTGGAGTCCCGGGACAGAATCAGCCCCAGCATTTT. Translating it yields CSAGVPGQNQPQHF.

The V call is TRBV5-1, the J call TRBJ2-5; D assignment may be TRBD1 or TRBD2 (5 bases each). This CDR3 has 15 amino acids. The germline V gene encodes CDR1 SGHRS and CDR2 YFSETQ. Trimming removed 4 bases from V and 4 bases from J, with 17 bases in between. CDR3 sequence (DNA): TGCGCCAGCAGCCGCGACCCGGGACGAGGAGAGACCCAGTACTTC. This translates into CASSRDPGRGETQYF.

This clonotype was observed a few times. This chain connects TRBV2 to TRBJ2-4; possibly TRBD2 for D (5 bases). This CDR3 has 15 amino acids. Germline V gives CDR1 SNHLY, CDR2 FYNNEI. Trimming took 7 bases from V and 3 from J, leaving 16 bases between them. CDR3 loop: CASMAGIGFKNIQYF. CDR3 bases: TGTGCCAGCATGGCCGGGATAGGCTTCAAAAACATTCAGTACTTC.

The chain links TRBV7-2 to TRBJ2-3; D unclear. The CDR3 extends over 13 amino acids. V was cut by 5 bases and J by 3 bases, with 9 bases left in between. The germline gives CDR1 SGHTA, CDR2 FQGNSA. CDR3 in DNA: TGTGCCAGCAGCCAGGACGATACAGATACGCAGTATTTT. Amino acids: CASSQDDTDTQYF.

Only a few counts were recorded for this clonotype. The V call is TRBV20-1, the J call TRBJ1-1; tentative D call: TRBD1 (5 bases). CDR1 and CDR2 (germline): DFQATT, SNEGSKA (reference sequence). This CDR3 is built from 14 residues. The V end was cut by 0 bases, the J end by 5 bases, with 13 bases between. CDR3 in amino acids: CSAREPGRGTEAFF. The CDR3 nucleotides read TGCAGTGCTAGAGAACCCGGGAGGGGAACTGAAGCTTTCTTT.

This clonotype turned up a few times. The rearrangement links TRBV28 to TRBJ2-5, with TRBD1 matching over 7 bases. The better agreement between TRBJ2-7 and the DNA end casts doubt on the J call. Looked up from germline, CDR1 is MDHEN and CDR2 is SYDVKM. CDR3 length: 14 amino acids. The CDR3 region has the DNA TGTGCCAGCAGTTGGGGGACAGATACCTACGAGCAGTACTTC. Translating it yields CASSWGTDTYEQYF.

This chain connects TRBV10-3 to TRBJ2-7; the D is unclear. Trimming shortened V by 5 bases and J by 6 bases, and 8 bases separated the two germline ends. This CDR3 region has 11 residues. The germline gives CDR1 ENHRY, CDR2 SYGVKD. The DNA of the CDR3 is TGTGCCATCAGTACAACGGCCGAGCAGTACTTC. Its translation: CAISTTAEQYF.

In its sample, this clonotype was seen a few times. The J gene is TRBJ2-1, the V gene TRBV6-6; perhaps TRBD1 as D (6 bases). V was trimmed by 10 bases and J by 7 bases, leaving 20 bases between them. CDR1 MNHNY and CDR2 SVGAGI come from the germline V gene (reference sequence). The CDR3 has 14 residues. The CDR3 sequence: CATGVWGQGNEQFF. DNA of the CDR3: TGTGCCACAGGAGTGTGGGGCCAGGGGAATGAGCAGTTCTTC.

The gene calls are TRBV12-3 or TRBV12-4 and TRBJ2-3; D is uncertain. V lost 6 bases and J 1 base, leaving 8 bases between the germline ends. The CDR3 has 13 residues. This chain's CDR3 is CASSRFGTDTQYF. CDR3 DNA sequence: TGTGCCAGCAGCAGATTTGGCACAGATACGCAGTATTTT.

This clonotype was observed a handful of times. The genes are TRBV6-2 or TRBV6-3 and TRBJ1-2; no reliable D call. Germline V gives CDR1 MNHEY, CDR2 SVGEGT. CDR3 length: 12 residues. The V end lost 6 bases, the J end lost 14 bases, and 19 bases lay between the germline ends. The CDR3 loop reads CASSRRMDSETF. The CDR3 DNA is TGTGCCAGCAGCCGTCGGATGGATTCGGAGACCTTC.

The chain carries TRBV20-1 and TRBJ2-1; TRBD2 aligns across 14 bases. Trimming took 6 bases from V and 10 from J; bases not matched to a gene: 8. The CDR3 is made up of 14 amino acids. CDR1 and CDR2 from the germline V gene are DFQATT and SNEGSKA (reference sequence). CDR3 loop: CSAPGLAGVWEQFF. In DNA form, the CDR3 reads TGCAGTGCCCCGGGACTAGCGGGGGTATGGGAGCAGTTCTTC.

The gene calls are TRBV10-3 and TRBJ2-5, with 7 bases that match TRBD2. The CDR3 totals 18 residues. The V gene end was trimmed by 0 bases and the J gene end by 0 bases; junction bases not matched to a gene: 10. Germline V lookup: CDR1 ENHRY, CDR2 SYGVKD. The CDR3 DNA reads TGTGCCATCAGTGAGTCAGGGGACTACTCTTCCGACCAAGAGACCCAGTACTTC. Amino acid sequence: CAISESGDYSSDQETQYF.

The chain employs TRBV4-1 and TRBJ1-4; 10 bases align to TRBD1. With 3 bases clipped from V and 6 bases from J, the junction kept 1 base outside the gene matches. The CDR3 extends over 14 amino acids. Germline CDR1 MGHRA, CDR2 YSYEKL. The CDR3 coding sequence is TGCGCCAGCAGCCAGGGACAGGGGTATGAAAAACTGTTTTTT. Translated, it gives CASSQGQGYEKLFF.